These 28 T cell receptor beta chains came from one sample sequenced in a study of beta chain features in type 1 diabetes. Reverse transcribing all isolated RNA meant expressed TCRB transcripts were sequenced. The data were produced by immunoSEQ multiplex PCR, yet TCRdb's version contains in-frame clones alone and is incomplete. The table records 300,000 to 350,000 clones, about 14% of them present only once. Material for sequencing was central memory CD4+ T cells from blood. Every receptor here comes from a man aged 25-45 years in good health.

This clone was picked up a small number of times. The chain has TRBV7-6 and TRBJ1-6, with D possibly being TRBD1 (6 bases). There are 15 residues in the CDR3. The germline gives CDR1 SGHVS, CDR2 FNYEAQ. The V gene lost 4 bases and the J gene lost 5 bases, with 12 bases spanning the gap. CDR3 nucleotide sequence: TGTGCCAGCAGCTCCCAAGGACAGAATAATTCACCCCTCCACTTT. Its translation is CASSSQGQNNSPLHF.

This clone was seen more than once but under ten times. The V call is TRBV20-1, the J call TRBJ2-7; no clear D gene. Trimming removed 5 bases from V and 0 bases from J, with 5 bases in between. The CDR3 is 11 amino acids. CDR1 and CDR2 (germline): DFQATT, SNEGSKA (reference sequence). The CDR3 is CSASTSYEQYF. CDR3 DNA sequence: TGCAGTGCTTCAACCTCCTACGAGCAGTACTTC.

The chain has TRBV7-2 and TRBJ2-2, with D unclear. The V end was cut by 2 bases, the J end by 5 bases, with 12 bases between. Germline V gene lookup returns CDR1 SGHTA and CDR2 FQGNSA. The CDR3 sequence is 15 residues long. CDR3 amino acids: CASSLKLGGTGELFF. CDR3 DNA: TGTGCCAGCAGCTTAAAGCTAGGTGGGACCGGGGAGCTGTTTTTT.

V and J are TRBV2 and TRBJ2-1; possibly TRBD2 for D (6 bases). Germline V gives CDR1 SNHLY, CDR2 FYNNEI. V lost 4 bases and J lost 8, with 9 bases in between. The length of the CDR3 is 12 residues. This CDR3 reads CASSGGGDEQFF. CDR3 bases: TGTGCCAGCAGTGGAGGAGGGGATGAGCAGTTCTTC.

CDR3 sequence: CASSSQFQGGNEKLFF. For the CDR3, the DNA is TGTGCCAGCAGCTCCCAATTCCAGGGGGGGAACGAAAAACTGTTTTTT. V gene TRBV7-2 combines with J gene TRBJ1-4; 7 bases are shared with TRBD1. CDR1 and CDR2 (germline): SGHTA, FQGNSA. V dropped 4 bases and J dropped 8; count of bases not matched to a gene: 13. This CDR3 has 16 residues.

This clone was detected only a few times. This chain connects TRBV10-1 to TRBJ2-3; 10 bases are shared with TRBD1. J lost 4 bases, V lost 5 bases, and 6 bases had no gene match. Germline CDR1 is WNHNN and CDR2 is SYGVQD (reference sequence). This CDR3 region has 15 residues. The CDR3 is CASSWDRGRADTQYF. The CDR3, as DNA: TGCGCCAGCAGTTGGGACAGGGGCAGGGCAGATACGCAGTATTTT.

This clone was observed a single time. The CDR3 sequence: CSATQGDTQYF. The CDR3 nucleotides are TGCAGTGCTACACAGGGGGATACGCAGTATTTT. The rearrangement uses TRBV20-1 and TRBJ2-3; 7 bases agree with TRBD1. The trim removed 4 bases at V and 6 bases at J, leaving 1 base unmatched. Germline CDR1 reads DFQATT; CDR2 reads SNEGSKA (reference sequence). The CDR3 consists of 11 residues.

This clone was detected a few times. The V and J genes are TRBV6-1 and TRBJ2-5, with D tentatively TRBD1 (5 bases). With the DNA end fitting TRBJ2-7 better, the J assignment may be wrong. The germline V gene has CDR1 MNHNS and CDR2 SASEGT. The CDR3 is 12 amino acids. For the CDR3, the DNA is TGTGCCAGCACAGGGCTATCCTACGAGCAGTACTTC. The encoded protein is CASTGLSYEQYF.

This chain connects TRBV11-3 to TRBJ2-7, with TRBD1 identical over 7 bases. Germline CDR1 reads SGHNT; CDR2 reads YENEEA. The CDR3 loop spans 14 amino acids. V was pared by 4 bases and J by 6 bases, with 9 bases of the junction left unmatched. CDR3: CASSSAATGSEQYV. CDR3 nucleotide sequence: TGTGCCAGCAGCTCCGCCGCGACAGGGTCCGAGCAGTACGTC.

This clone was observed a handful of times. This chain links TRBV5-1 with TRBJ1-5, with 8 bases aligning to TRBD1. V lost 0 bases and J lost 7; bases outside the gene matches: 3. The CDR3 contains 14 residues. Germline V gene lookup returns CDR1 SGHRS and CDR2 YFSETQ. The CDR3 DNA reads as TGCGCCAGCAGCTTGGGCGGACAGGGCCAGCCCCAGCATTTT. This translates into CASSLGGQGQPQHF.

This clone was found a few times. The chain carries TRBV6-5 and TRBJ2-5; 10 bases match TRBD1. Germline V gives CDR1 MNHEY, CDR2 SVGAGI. This CDR3 comprises 14 residues. V gave up 6 bases and J gave up 2 bases; unmatched junction bases: 3. The CDR3 coding sequence is TGTGCCAGCAGAAGGACAGGGGGACAAGAGACCCAGTACTTC. It codes for CASRRTGGQETQYF.

The genes are TRBV11-3 and TRBJ2-3; TRBD2 agrees at 12 bases. From germline, CDR1 is SGHNT and CDR2 YENEEA. The CDR3 sequence is 15 residues long. V was clipped by 5 bases and J by 6 bases; unmatched bases: 6. CDR3 loop: CASSLGLAGPDTQYF. The CDR3 nucleotides read TGTGCCAGCAGCCTAGGACTAGCGGGGCCGGATACGCAGTATTTT.

This clone was observed a few times. J is TRBJ2-7 and V is TRBV6-5, with 11 bases identical to TRBD2. The trim removed 1 base at V and 2 bases at J, leaving 4 bases unmatched. CDR3 length: 16 residues. The germline V gene encodes CDR1 MNHEY and CDR2 SVGAGI. The CDR3 DNA is TGTGCCAGCAGTTACTACGGGACTAGCGGTACCTACGAGCAGTACTTC. It specifies CASSYYGTSGTYEQYF.

The genes are TRBV7-3 and TRBJ2-1; 7 bases agree with TRBD2. Germline-derived CDR1 and CDR2 are SGHTA and FQGTGA. After removal of 3 bases from V and 7 bases from J, the junction contained 9 bases not matched to a gene. The CDR3 spans 15 residues. The CDR3 sequence: CASSLAGRGDNEQFF. The CDR3 DNA reads TGTGCCAGCAGCTTGGCGGGGAGGGGTGATAATGAGCAGTTCTTC. The whole variable domain, remainder taken from reference TRBV7-3 and TRBJ2-1, is GAGVSQTPSNKVTEKGKYVELRCDPISGHTALYWYRQSLGQGPEFLIYFQGTGAADDSGLPNDRFFAVRPEGSVSTLKIQRTERGDSAVYLCASSLAGRGDNEQFFGPGTRLTVL.

V gene TRBV4-1 combines with J gene TRBJ2-1; 10 nucleotides agree with TRBD2. Germline-derived CDR1 and CDR2 are MGHRA and YSYEKL. The CDR3 has 17 amino acids. Unmatched junction bases numbered 6, after V lost 1 base and J lost 3 bases. This CDR3 reads CASSQGASGGYYNEQFF. For the CDR3, the DNA is TGCGCCAGCAGCCAAGGGGCTAGCGGGGGTTACTACAATGAGCAGTTCTTC.

This chain connects TRBV11-2 to TRBJ2-3; either TRBD1 or TRBD2 may fit D (5 bases each). The CDR3 contains 12 residues. The germline gives CDR1 SGHAT, CDR2 FQNNGV. Trimming stripped 7 bases from V and 7 bases from J, with 12 bases between. The CDR3 DNA is TGTGCCAGCAATGTGAGGGGAAATACGCAGTATTTT. Residues: CASNVRGNTQYF.

The rearrangement uses TRBV4-1 and TRBJ1-2; D call uncertain. Per germline, CDR1 MGHRA and CDR2 YSYEKL. V dropped 3 bases and J dropped 1 base, with 12 bases sitting between them. CDR3 size: 15 residues. The CDR3: CASSHGGLLNYGYTF. The CDR3 DNA reads as TGCGCCAGCAGCCATGGCGGGTTGCTTAACTATGGCTACACCTTC.

This clone was seen more than once but under ten times. CDR3 in amino acids: CASSKEQGMDTEAFF. DNA of the CDR3: TGTGCCAGCAGCAAAGAGCAGGGAATGGACACTGAAGCTTTCTTT. The chain is built from TRBV21-1 and TRBJ1-1; the D call TRBD1 from the table was never checked on the DNA. TRBV21-1 is flagged as a pseudogene. The CDR3 runs 15 residues.

This clone was observed a handful of times. This sample includes further DNA sequences coding for the same CDR3. DNA for the CDR3: TGTGCCAGCTCGCCGGACAGGAACTATGGCTACACCTTC. It codes for CASSPDRNYGYTF. The V gene is TRBV18, the J gene TRBJ1-2; 7 bases are shared with TRBD1. V dropped 6 bases and J dropped 2; count of bases not matched to a gene: 3. This CDR3 region has 13 residues. CDR1 and CDR2 (germline): KGHSH, LQKENI.

The V call is TRBV30, the J call TRBJ1-1, with D unclear. The length of the CDR3 is 13 residues. CDR1 GTSNPN and CDR2 SVGIG come from the germline V gene (reference sequence). Trimming took off 0 bases at V and 4 bases at J, with 9 bases between the two ends. Written as DNA, the CDR3 is TGTGCCTGGAGTGTGTGGAGAGGCACTGAAGCTTTCTTT. Translating it yields CAWSVWRGTEAFF.

CDR3 in DNA: TGTGCCAGCAGCTTACCTCTAGCGGGAGGTGAGACCCAGTACTTC. Its translation is CASSLPLAGGETQYF. The chain couples TRBV7-9 to TRBJ2-5; 11 bases agree with TRBD2. The CDR3 runs 15 residues. The V and J ends lost 2 bases and 5 bases, in that order; junction bases with no gene match: 4. Germline CDR1 SEHNR, CDR2 FQNEAQ (reference sequence).

The V call is TRBV7-2, the J call TRBJ2-3; no definite D call. Trimming removed 5 bases at V and 3 bases at J, with 12 bases between. From germline, CDR1 is SGHTA and CDR2 FQGNSA. The CDR3 runs 14 residues. The CDR3 protein is CASSPFDWTDTQYF. The CDR3 region has the DNA TGTGCCAGCAGCCCATTCGATTGGACAGATACGCAGTATTTT.

V is TRBV7-2 and J is TRBJ2-2; TRBD2 matches at 7 bases. This CDR3 is 16 amino acids long. Trimming took 5 bases from V and 4 from J; bases not matched to a gene: 10. The germline V gene has CDR1 SGHTA and CDR2 FQGNSA. The chain's CDR3 is CASSPIVRGGTGELFF. In nucleotides, the CDR3 is TGTGCCAGCAGCCCAATAGTACGCGGGGGCACCGGGGAGCTGTTTTTT.

Only a few counts were recorded for this clone. The chain couples TRBV6-4 to TRBJ2-1; 9 nucleotides agree with TRBD2. The V segment lost 0 bases and the J segment 2 bases; nucleotides outside the gene matches: 11. CDR3 length: 19 amino acids. Germline V gene sequence: CDR1 MRHNA, CDR2 SNTAGT. The DNA for the CDR3 is TGTGCCAGCAGTGACTCGGCTTTAGGTCTAGCGGGGACCTACAATGAGCAGTTCTTC. Translation gives CASSDSALGLAGTYNEQFF.

This clone appeared a few times. The chain has TRBV6-1 and TRBJ2-7, with D possibly being TRBD2 (5 bases). V lost 0 bases and J 13 bases, leaving 10 bases between the germline ends. Per the germline V gene, CDR1 is MNHNS and CDR2 is SASEGT. The CDR3 extends over 11 amino acids. The CDR3 nucleotides read TGTGCCAGCAGTGAAGCGGGAGCGGAATACGTC. It encodes CASSEAGAEYV.

The sample holds a few counts of this clone. This rearrangement joins TRBV11-2 to TRBJ2-2; D unclear. CDR3 length: 14 amino acids. The V gene's germline CDR1 is SGHAT and CDR2 FQNNGV. V dropped 6 bases and J dropped 3 bases, with 11 bases sitting between them. In nucleotides, the CDR3 is TGTGCCAGCAGAATGGGCTCTGACACCGGGGAGCTGTTTTTT. It is translated as CASRMGSDTGELFF.

The chain recombines TRBV19 with TRBJ1-5, with unresolved D. V lost 3 bases and J lost 5, with 8 bases in between. The CDR3 runs to 13 residues. Germline-derived CDR1 and CDR2 are LNHDA and SQIVND (reference sequence). CDR3 sequence (DNA): TGTGCCAGTAGTATCCGTAGGGATCAGCCCCAGCATTTT. This gives the protein CASSIRRDQPQHF.

The gene calls are TRBV5-5 and TRBJ1-5, with TRBD1 matching 9 bases. The germline V gene has CDR1 SGHKS and CDR2 YYEKEE (reference sequence). The V and J ends lost 3 bases and 7 bases, in that order; junction bases with no gene match: 8. This CDR3 spans 15 amino acids. CDR3 nucleotide sequence: TGTGCCAGCAGCTATGACAGGGGGATCGAACAGCCCCAGCATTTT. Its translation is CASSYDRGIEQPQHF.